These 7 T cell receptor beta chains came from one sample sequenced in a study of blood T cells in healthy people across ages. Alongside a J-beta primer mix, a sample-barcoded 5' primer served in a second PCR lasting 7 to 11 cycles. TCRdb reprocessed the 5' RACE reads via MiXCR and lists one record per CDR3 protein. The repertoire consists of approximately 800,000 distinct CDR3 sequences, with approximately 25% occurring once and the leading ten covering under 4.5%. These data are also associated with another study on T cells of mothers and their children.

Sequencing was done on a sample of blood. Every receptor here comes from a boy aged 5-17 years in good health.

The chain uses TRBV2 and TRBJ2-1; the D call may be TRBD1 or TRBD2 (5 bases each). This CDR3 region has 16 residues. Germline CDR1 and CDR2: SNHLY and FYNNEI. Trimming took 5 bases from V and 5 from J, leaving 19 bases between them. The CDR3 nucleotides read TGTGCCAGCAGTCCTAGGCGGAGTGGGGGAGACAATGAGCAGTTCTTC. This gives the protein CASSPRRSGGDNEQFF.

The count of this clonotype is one. This sequence joins TRBV29-1 and TRBJ1-1, with D perhaps TRBD1 (6 bases). CDR1 SQVTM and CDR2 ANQGSEA come from the germline V gene. CDR3 length: 10 amino acids. The ends were cut back, 7 bases at V and 8 bases at J, with 11 bases in the middle. The CDR3 here is CSALTGEAFF. The DNA of the CDR3 is TGCAGCGCCTTAACAGGGGAAGCTTTCTTT.

The J gene is TRBJ1-2, the V gene TRBV6-5; TRBD1 matches 8 bases. This CDR3 comprises 14 residues. Germline V gene data show CDR1 as MNHEY and CDR2 as SVGAGI. Trimming removed 5 bases from V and 3 bases from J; junction bases left unmatched: 5. DNA for the CDR3: TGTGCCAGCAGTCCTGGGGGACAGGACTATGGCTACACCTTC. Protein sequence: CASSPGGQDYGYTF.

This clonotype was observed many times. The chain has TRBV7-2 and TRBJ2-3, with a weak D call TRBD2 (5 bases). Germline loops: CDR1 SGHTA, CDR2 FQGNSA. The CDR3 is made up of 16 amino acids. V gave up 1 base and J gave up 2 bases, with 13 bases separating them. The CDR3 DNA reads as TGTGCCAGCAGCTTAGATAATGGACTCCTCACAGATACGCAGTATTTT. The encoded protein is CASSLDNGLLTDTQYF.

The table lists this clonotype with a few counts. This chain links TRBV7-8 with TRBJ1-2, with D possibly TRBD1 on 6 matching bases. CDR1 is SGHVS and CDR2 is FQNEAQ in the germline V gene. Trimming took off 5 bases at V and 0 bases at J, with 7 bases between the two ends. The CDR3 has 13 residues. Here the CDR3 reads CASSGQSNYGYTF. CDR3 nucleotide sequence: TGTGCCAGCAGCGGACAGTCTAACTATGGCTACACCTTC.

This clonotype was picked up a small number of times. This rearrangement joins TRBV28 to TRBJ2-4; 8 bases fit TRBD1. CDR1 is MDHEN and CDR2 is SYDVKM in the germline V gene. After removal of 7 bases from V and 1 base from J, the junction contained 12 bases not matched to a gene. The CDR3 covers 17 residues. CDR3 coding DNA: TGTGCCAGCATAGGACAGGGAACTACCTGGGCCAAAAACATTCAGTACTTC. It yields the protein CASIGQGTTWAKNIQYF.

V is TRBV6-2 or TRBV6-3 and J is TRBJ1-1, with TRBD1 matching over 7 bases. CDR1 and CDR2 from the germline V gene are MNHEY and SVGEGT. V lost 5 bases and J lost 1; bases outside the gene matches: 7. The CDR3 loop spans 15 amino acids. Here the CDR3 reads CASSPWTGENTEAFF. The CDR3 DNA reads TGTGCCAGCAGTCCATGGACAGGAGAGAACACTGAAGCTTTCTTT.